What follows describes a single T cell receptor beta chain. The V end was cut by 4 bases, the J end by 1 base, with 15 bases between. CDR3 size: 16 residues. Germline V lookup: CDR1 SGHRS, CDR2 YFSETQ. Profiling relied on immunoSEQ multiplex PCR, and the TCRdb table lists in-frame clones only, not all of them. The table lists about 98,000 clones, 90% to 97% of them singletons. This sample is part of a study of technical replicates of blood from several donors. The material sequenced was T cells isolated from PBMCs. V and J are TRBV5-1 and TRBJ1-3, with TRBD1 as a possible D gene (5 bases). The sequence derives from a human donor in good health. Written as DNA, the CDR3 is TGCGCCAGCAGCCCGGGCGGGGGGACTTCTGGAAACACCATATATTTT. Translating gives CASSPGGGTSGNTIYF.